The clone carrying this TCR beta chain showed up many times. Its antigen remains unknown. This entry comes from a study of T cells after yellow fever vaccination. For TCR, cDNA came from 5'RACE template switching, which added a universal primer site and UMIs. From the 5' RACE reads, TCRdb called clonotypes with MiXCR, one entry per CDR3 protein. The sample has 150,000 to 200,000 distinct CDR3 sequences, approximately 6.7% seen once. The CDR3 loop spans 16 amino acids. The V and J ends lost 4 bases and 2 bases, in that order; junction bases with no gene match: 8. The germline gives CDR1 MGHRA, CDR2 YSYEKL. Whole-study findings and limits: A minor fraction of clonotypes spanned both CD4 and CD8 compartments.

The chain joins TRBV4-1 to TRBJ2-4; 7 nucleotides line up with TRBD1. This specimen consisted of CD4+ T cells sorted from PBMCs, obtained roughly 5 days after the first yellow fever vaccination. This sequence was found in a man in his late teens or twenties who received the YFV17D yellow fever vaccine. CDR3 sequence reads: CASSLDQGDSKNIQYF. The CDR3 DNA sequence: TGCGCCAGCAGCCTCGACCAGGGGGATTCCAAAAACATTCAGTACTTC.